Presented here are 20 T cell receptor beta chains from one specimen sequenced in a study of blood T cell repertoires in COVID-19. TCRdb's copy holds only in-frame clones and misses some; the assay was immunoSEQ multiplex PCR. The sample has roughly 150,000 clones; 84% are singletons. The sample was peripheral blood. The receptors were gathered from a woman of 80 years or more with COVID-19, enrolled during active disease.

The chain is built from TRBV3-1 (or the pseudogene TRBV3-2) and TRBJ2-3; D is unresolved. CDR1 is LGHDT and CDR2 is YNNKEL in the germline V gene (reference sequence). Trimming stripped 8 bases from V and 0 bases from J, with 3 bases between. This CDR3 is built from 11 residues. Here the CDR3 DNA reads TGTGCCAGCCAAAGCACAGATACGCAGTATTTT. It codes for CASQSTDTQYF.

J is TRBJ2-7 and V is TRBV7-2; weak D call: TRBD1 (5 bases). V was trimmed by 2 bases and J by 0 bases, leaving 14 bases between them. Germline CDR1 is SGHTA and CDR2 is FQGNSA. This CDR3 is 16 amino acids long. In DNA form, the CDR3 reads TGTGCCAGCAGCTTAAGCCGCGACAGATTCTCCTACGAGCAGTACTTC. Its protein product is CASSLSRDRFSYEQYF.

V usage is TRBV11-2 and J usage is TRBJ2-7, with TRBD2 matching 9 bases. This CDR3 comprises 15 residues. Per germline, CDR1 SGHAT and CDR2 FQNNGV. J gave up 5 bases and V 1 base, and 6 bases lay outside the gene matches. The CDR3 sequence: CASSLVLAGVNEQYF. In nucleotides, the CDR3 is TGTGCCAGCAGCTTAGTCTTAGCGGGAGTCAACGAGCAGTACTTC.

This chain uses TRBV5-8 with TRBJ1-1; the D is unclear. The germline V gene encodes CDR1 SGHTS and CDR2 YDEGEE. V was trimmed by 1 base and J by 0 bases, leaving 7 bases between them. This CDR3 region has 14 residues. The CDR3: CASSLTHLNTEAFF. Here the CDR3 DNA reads TGTGCCAGCAGCTTGACACATTTGAACACTGAAGCTTTCTTT.

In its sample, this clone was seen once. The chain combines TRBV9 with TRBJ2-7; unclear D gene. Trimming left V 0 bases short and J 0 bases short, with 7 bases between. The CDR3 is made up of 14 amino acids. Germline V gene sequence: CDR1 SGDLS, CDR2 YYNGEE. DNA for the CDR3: TGTGCCAGCAGCGTAGCATCCAGCTCCTACGAGCAGTACTTC. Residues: CASSVASSSYEQYF. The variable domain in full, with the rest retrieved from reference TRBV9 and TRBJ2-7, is DSGVTQTPKHLITATGQRVTLRCSPRSGDLSVYWYQQSLDQGLQFLIQYYNGEERAKGNILERFSAQQFPDLHSELNLSSLELGDSALYFCASSVASSSYEQYFGPGTRLTVT.

CDR3 nucleotide sequence: TGTGCCAGCAGCCCCTGGCTAGCGGGAGGGGACAATGAGCAGTTCTTC. Amino acids: CASSPWLAGGDNEQFF. The V call is TRBV7-2, the J call TRBJ2-1, with 12 bases matching TRBD2. Germline V gives CDR1 SGHTA, CDR2 FQGNSA. This CDR3 comprises 16 residues. V was clipped by 5 bases and J by 5 bases; unmatched bases: 7.

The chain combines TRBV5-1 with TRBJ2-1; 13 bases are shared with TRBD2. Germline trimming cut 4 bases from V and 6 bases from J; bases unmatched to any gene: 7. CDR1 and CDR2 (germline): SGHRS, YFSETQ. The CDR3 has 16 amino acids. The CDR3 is CASSLRLAGGGNEQFF. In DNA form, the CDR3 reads TGCGCCAGCAGCCTCAGACTAGCGGGAGGTGGCAATGAGCAGTTCTTC.

The DNA of the CDR3 is TGTGCCAGCAGTTTAGGTCTAGCGGGAGTCTGGAATGAGCAGTTCTTC. Amino acid sequence: CASSLGLAGVWNEQFF. The chain employs TRBV27 and TRBJ2-1, with 10 bases matching TRBD2. Trimming took 2 bases from V and 7 from J; bases not matched to a gene: 8. The CDR3 has 16 residues. In germline, CDR1 is MNHEY, CDR2 SMNVEV (reference sequence).

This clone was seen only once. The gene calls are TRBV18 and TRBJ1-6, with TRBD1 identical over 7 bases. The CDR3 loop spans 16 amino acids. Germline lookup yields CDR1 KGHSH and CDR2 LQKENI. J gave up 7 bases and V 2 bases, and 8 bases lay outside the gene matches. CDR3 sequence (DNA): TGTGCCAGCTCACCAATAGGGACAGTGGCCAATTCACCCCTCCACTTT. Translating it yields CASSPIGTVANSPLHF. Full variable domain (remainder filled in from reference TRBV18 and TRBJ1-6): NAGVMQNPRHLVRRRGQEARLRCSPMKGHSHVYWYRQLPEEGLKFMVYLQKENIIDESGMPKERFSAEFPKEGPSILRIQQVVRGDSAAYFCASSPIGTVANSPLHFGNGTRLTVT.

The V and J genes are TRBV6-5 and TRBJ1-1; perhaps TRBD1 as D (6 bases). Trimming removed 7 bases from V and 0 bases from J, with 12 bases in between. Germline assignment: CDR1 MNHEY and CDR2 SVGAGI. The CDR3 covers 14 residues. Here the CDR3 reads CASTQGQVNTEAFF. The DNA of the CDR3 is TGTGCCAGCACCCAGGGACAAGTGAACACTGAAGCTTTCTTT.

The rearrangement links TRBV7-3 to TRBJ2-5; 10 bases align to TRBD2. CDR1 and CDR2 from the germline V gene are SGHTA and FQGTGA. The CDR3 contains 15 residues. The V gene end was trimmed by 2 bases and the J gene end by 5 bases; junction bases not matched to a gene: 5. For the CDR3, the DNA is TGTGCCAGCAGCTTACAGCGGGGGGGCCGGGAGACCCAGTACTTC. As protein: CASSLQRGGRETQYF.

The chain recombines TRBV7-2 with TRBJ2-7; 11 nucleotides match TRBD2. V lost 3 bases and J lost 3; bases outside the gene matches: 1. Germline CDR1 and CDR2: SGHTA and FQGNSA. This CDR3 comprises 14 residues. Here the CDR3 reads CASSFGTSGYEQYF. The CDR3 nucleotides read TGTGCCAGCAGCTTTGGGACTAGCGGCTACGAGCAGTACTTC.

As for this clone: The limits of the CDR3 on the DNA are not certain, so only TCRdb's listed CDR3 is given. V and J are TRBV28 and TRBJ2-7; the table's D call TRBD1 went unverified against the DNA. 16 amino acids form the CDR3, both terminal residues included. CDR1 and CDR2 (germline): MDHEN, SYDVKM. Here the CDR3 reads CASSSSGEGQPYEQYF.

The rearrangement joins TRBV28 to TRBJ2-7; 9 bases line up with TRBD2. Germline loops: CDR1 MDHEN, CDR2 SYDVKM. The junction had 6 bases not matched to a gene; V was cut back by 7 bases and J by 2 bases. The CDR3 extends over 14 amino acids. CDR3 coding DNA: TGTGCCAGCACCTTGGTAGCGGGGGCCTACGAGCAGTACTTC. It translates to CASTLVAGAYEQYF.

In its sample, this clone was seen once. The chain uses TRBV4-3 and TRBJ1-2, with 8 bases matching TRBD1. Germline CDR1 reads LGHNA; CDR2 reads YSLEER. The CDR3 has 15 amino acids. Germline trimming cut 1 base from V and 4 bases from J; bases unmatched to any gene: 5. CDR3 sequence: CASSQGATGVYGYTF. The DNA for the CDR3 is TGCGCCAGCAGCCAAGGGGCGACAGGGGTCTATGGCTACACCTTC.

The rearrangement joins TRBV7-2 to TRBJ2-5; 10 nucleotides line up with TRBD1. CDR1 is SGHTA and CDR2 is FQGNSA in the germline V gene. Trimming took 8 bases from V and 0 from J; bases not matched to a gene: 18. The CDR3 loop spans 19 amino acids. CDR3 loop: CASRYPWDRGTEYQETQYF. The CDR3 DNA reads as TGTGCCAGCCGCTACCCTTGGGACAGGGGCACGGAATACCAAGAGACCCAGTACTTC.

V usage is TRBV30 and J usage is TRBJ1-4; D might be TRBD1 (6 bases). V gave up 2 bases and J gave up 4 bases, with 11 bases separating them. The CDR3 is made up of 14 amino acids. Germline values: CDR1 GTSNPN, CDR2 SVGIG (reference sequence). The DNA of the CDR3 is TGTGCCTGGAGTAGGACAGACCGTAATGAAAAACTGTTTTTT. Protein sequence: CAWSRTDRNEKLFF. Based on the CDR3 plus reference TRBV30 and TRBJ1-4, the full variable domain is SQTIHQWPATLVQPVGSPLSLECTVEGTSNPNLYWYRQAAGRGLQLLFYSVGIGQISSEVPQNLSASRPQDRQFILSSKKLLLSDSGFYLCAWSRTDRNEKLFFGSGTQLSVL.

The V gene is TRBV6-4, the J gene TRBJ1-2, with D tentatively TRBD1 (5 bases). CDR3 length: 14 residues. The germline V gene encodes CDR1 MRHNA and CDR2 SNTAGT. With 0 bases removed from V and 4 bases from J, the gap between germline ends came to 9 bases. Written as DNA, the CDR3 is TGTGCCAGCAGTGACTCGGCGGACACCTATGGCTACACCTTC. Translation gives CASSDSADTYGYTF.

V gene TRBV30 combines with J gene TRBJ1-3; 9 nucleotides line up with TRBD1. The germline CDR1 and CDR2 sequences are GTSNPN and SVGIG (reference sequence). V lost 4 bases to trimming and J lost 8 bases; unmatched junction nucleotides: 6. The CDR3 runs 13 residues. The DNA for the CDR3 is TGTGCCTGGAATCAGGGACAGGGTCACACCATATATTTT. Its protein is CAWNQGQGHTIYF.

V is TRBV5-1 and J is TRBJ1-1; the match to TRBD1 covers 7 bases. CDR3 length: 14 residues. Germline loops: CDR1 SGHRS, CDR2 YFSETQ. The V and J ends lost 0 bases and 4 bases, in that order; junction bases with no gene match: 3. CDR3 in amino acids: CASSLGQGFTEAFF. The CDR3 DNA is TGCGCCAGCAGCTTGGGACAGGGATTCACTGAAGCTTTCTTT.